The 9 T cell receptor beta chains below all came from one sample that was sequenced in a study of T cells after yellow fever vaccination. From the 5' RACE reads, TCRdb called clonotypes with MiXCR, one entry per CDR3 protein. The profile shows about 320,000 distinct CDR3 sequences, approximately 4.5% of them singletons. The sample consisted of PBMCs, taken 15 days after the yellow fever booster vaccination. Every receptor here comes from a man between 18 and 35 years old who received the YFV17D yellow fever vaccine.

This clonotype came up a few times. The chain has TRBV12-3 or TRBV12-4 and TRBJ2-4, with D possibly called TRBD1 or TRBD2 (5 bases each). CDR3 length: 12 amino acids. Trimming left V 6 bases short and J 15 bases short, with 18 bases between. This CDR3 is CASSRAGAGVYF. DNA for the CDR3: TGTGCCAGCAGCCGAGCCGGGGCAGGAGTGTACTTC.

This clonotype was seen ten or more times. This chain's CDR3 is CASSFNAGVNTGELFF. In DNA, the CDR3 is TGCGCCAGCAGCTTTAACGCAGGCGTGAACACCGGGGAGCTGTTTTTT. This sequence joins TRBV5-1 and TRBJ2-2; no definite D call. The CDR3 spans 16 residues. The germline CDR1 and CDR2 sequences are SGHRS and YFSETQ. V gave up 2 bases and J gave up 1 base, with 12 bases separating them.

This clonotype was seen at least ten times. V gene TRBV12-3 or TRBV12-4 combines with J gene TRBJ1-2; no clear D. This CDR3 has 13 residues. Trimming removed 3 bases at V and 2 bases at J, with 7 bases between. This CDR3 is CASSFGENYGYTF. Written as DNA, the CDR3 is TGTGCCAGCAGTTTTGGGGAGAACTATGGCTACACCTTC.

In its sample, this clonotype was seen a few times. V is TRBV7-8 and J is TRBJ2-5, with a tentative D call TRBD2 (5 bases). CDR3 length: 14 residues. Germline CDR1 SGHVS, CDR2 FQNEAQ. V lost 4 bases to trimming and J lost 8 bases, with 17 bases between them. CDR3 sequence reads: CASSSSGSESTQYF. Here the CDR3 DNA reads TGTGCCAGCAGCTCGAGTGGGAGTGAGAGTACCCAGTACTTC.

In this sample, this clonotype turned up many times. J is TRBJ2-2 and V is TRBV9, with D possibly TRBD1 on 5 matching bases. Trimming shortened V by 1 base and J by 8 bases, and 9 bases separated the two germline ends. The CDR3 has 13 amino acids. Looked up from germline, CDR1 is SGDLS and CDR2 is YYNGEE. CDR3 DNA: TGTGCCAGCAGCGTAAGGGGTTCGGGGGAGCTGTTTTTT. Translating it yields CASSVRGSGELFF. The full variable domain, completed using reference TRBV9 and TRBJ2-2, is DSGVTQTPKHLITATGQRVTLRCSPRSGDLSVYWYQQSLDQGLQFLIQYYNGEERAKGNILERFSAQQFPDLHSELNLSSLELGDSALYFCASSVRGSGELFFGEGSRLTVL.

The V and J genes are TRBV5-6 and TRBJ2-5, with D possibly being TRBD2 (5 bases). Germline V CDR1 and CDR2: SGHDT, YYEEEE. Trimming stripped 4 bases from V and 5 bases from J, with 24 bases between. The length of the CDR3 is 17 residues. The chain's CDR3 is CASSPPGYEGRLETQYF. CDR3 DNA: TGTGCCAGCAGCCCCCCAGGTTATGAGGGAAGGCTCGAGACCCAGTACTTC.

Ten or more counts support this clonotype. The rearrangement uses TRBV4-3 and TRBJ2-1; D unresolved. This CDR3 contains 15 residues. Germline-derived CDR1 and CDR2 are LGHNA and YSLEER. The V and J ends lost 0 bases and 8 bases respectively, with 14 bases between them. The CDR3 DNA is TGCGCCAGCAGCCAAGATGCCCAGCGTCAGGATGAGCAGTTCTTC. This encodes CASSQDAQRQDEQFF.

This clonotype was picked up many times. The chain carries TRBV10-3 and TRBJ2-3; 16 nucleotides align to TRBD2. V lost 8 bases, J lost 4 bases, and 9 bases stayed unmatched. The germline gives CDR1 ENHRY, CDR2 SYGVKD. This CDR3 region has 17 residues. The CDR3 coding sequence is TGTGCCATCCGCCCGGGACTAGCGGGGGGGCCCCCAGATACGCAGTATTTT. Residues: CAIRPGLAGGPPDTQYF.

At least ten counts were recorded for this clonotype. One end of the junction varies from germline; a read error may be responsible. The chain has TRBV7-7 and TRBJ2-5; D is ambiguous. The CDR3 covers 14 residues. Germline lookup yields CDR1 SSHAT and CDR2 FNYEAQ (reference sequence). CDR3 residues: CASSLGLSQETQYF. The CDR3 coding sequence is TGTGCTAGCAGCTTAGGCCTCAGCCAAGAGACCCAGTACTTC.